The source of this TCR beta chain is a study of preoperative IRX-2 immunotherapy in early breast cancer. Profiling relied on immunoSEQ multiplex PCR, and the TCRdb table lists in-frame clones only, not all of them. Among tens of thousands of clones listed, just under 90% were seen once. Trimming at V came to 5 bases and at J to 3 bases, leaving 9 bases not matched to a gene. The CDR3 is made up of 16 amino acids. Germline CDR1 is LNHDA and CDR2 is SQIVND (reference sequence). Treatment given: preoperative locoregional IRX-2 cytokine immunotherapy. Patients received preoperative, locoregional IRX-2 cytokine immunotherapy in a phase Ib study.

The chain combines TRBV19 with TRBJ1-5, with 8 bases matching TRBD1. The sample in question was tumor tissue, obtained after IRX-2 immunotherapy. This sequence was found in a human donor with breast cancer. The chain's CDR3 is CASSLSGQGFNQPQHF. The CDR3 DNA follows: TGTGCCAGTAGTCTATCTGGACAGGGCTTCAATCAGCCCCAGCATTTT.